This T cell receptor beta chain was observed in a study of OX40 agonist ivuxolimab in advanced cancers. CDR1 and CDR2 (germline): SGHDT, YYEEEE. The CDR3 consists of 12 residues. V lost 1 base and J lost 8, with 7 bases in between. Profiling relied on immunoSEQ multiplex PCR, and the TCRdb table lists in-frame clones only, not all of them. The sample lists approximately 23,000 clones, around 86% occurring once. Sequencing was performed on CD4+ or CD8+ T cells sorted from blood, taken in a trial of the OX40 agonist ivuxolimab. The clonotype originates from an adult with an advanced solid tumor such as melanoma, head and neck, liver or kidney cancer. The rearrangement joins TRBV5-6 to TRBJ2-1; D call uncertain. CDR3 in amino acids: CASSLTGDEQFF. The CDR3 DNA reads TGTGCCAGCAGCTTGACGGGCGATGAGCAGTTCTTC.